Sequencing of this T cell receptor (beta chain) was carried out in a study of blood T cell repertoires in COVID-19. Whole-study context: Material from acute and convalescent COVID-19 was sourced from the United States, Italy and Spain.

Of note for this clone: The junction does not match germline at one end; this may be a read error.

In the study's own analysis: Estimates of nucleated cell counts were drawn from the amplification of reference gene primers. Repertoires were generated with immunoSEQ multiplex PCR, while TCRdb's copy carries only in-frame clones and drops some. V and J calls and clone size are given by that table; D and trimming were obtained from the DNA. The sample holds 65,000 to 90,000 clones, 80% to 90% seen once. Germline V gives CDR1 MNHNS, CDR2 SASEGT. The CDR3 runs 15 residues. The V and J genes are TRBV6-1 and TRBJ2-3, with no clear D. This receptor was obtained from a man in his fifties or sixties with acute or convalescent COVID-19. Sequenced sample: peripheral blood. The CDR3 sequence: CASSEGRVGTDTQYF. The CDR3 nucleotides are TGTGCCAGCAGCGAAGGTCGGGTGGGCACAGATACGCAGTATTTT.